The clone carrying this TCR beta chain was observed at least ten times. The entry originates in a study of early T cells in non-severe SARS-CoV-2 infection. The V and J ends lost 6 bases and 6 bases respectively, with 15 bases between them. Germline CDR1 and CDR2: DFQATT and SNEGSKA (reference sequence). This CDR3 has 13 residues. The TCR library protocol was used to attach unique molecular identifiers. These identifiers were attached to individual cDNA molecules. MiXCR, applied by TCRdb to the 5' RACE reads, yields one record per CDR3 protein. The repertoire has about 110,000 distinct CDR3 sequences, about 12% of them found once; the top ten carry less than 3.5%.

This chain links TRBV20-1 with TRBJ1-5, with a tentative D call TRBD1 (5 bases). The sequenced sample consisted of whole blood. The sequence came from an adult who was a healthcare worker with PCR-confirmed SARS-CoV-2 infection or an uninfected control (not recorded which). In nucleotides, the CDR3 is TGCAGTGCCCCGGACACGATTGGTCAGCCCCAGCATTTT. This encodes CSAPDTIGQPQHF.